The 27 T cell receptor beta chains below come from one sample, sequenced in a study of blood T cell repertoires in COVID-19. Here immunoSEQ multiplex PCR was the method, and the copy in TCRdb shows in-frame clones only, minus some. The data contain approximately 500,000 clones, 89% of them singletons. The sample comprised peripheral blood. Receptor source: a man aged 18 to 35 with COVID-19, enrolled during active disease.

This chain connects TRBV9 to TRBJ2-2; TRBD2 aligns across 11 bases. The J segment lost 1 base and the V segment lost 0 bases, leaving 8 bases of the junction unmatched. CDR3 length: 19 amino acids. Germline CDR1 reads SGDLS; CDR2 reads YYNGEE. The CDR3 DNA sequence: TGTGCCAGCAGCGTAGACCATTCTAGCGGGAGGCTGAACACCGGGGAGCTGTTTTTT. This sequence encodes CASSVDHSSGRLNTGELFF.

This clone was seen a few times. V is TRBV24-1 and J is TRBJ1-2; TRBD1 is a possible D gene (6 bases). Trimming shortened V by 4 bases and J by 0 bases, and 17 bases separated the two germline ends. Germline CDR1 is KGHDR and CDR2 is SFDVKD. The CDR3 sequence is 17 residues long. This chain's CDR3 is CATSDPNRDTANYGYTF. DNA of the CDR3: TGTGCCACCAGTGACCCCAACCGGGACACAGCTAACTATGGCTACACCTTC.

The DNA for the CDR3 is TGTGCCAGTAGCTCTCTAGCGGGGATCTCCTACGAGCAGTACTTC. Translating gives CASSSLAGISYEQYF. The chain employs TRBV19 and TRBJ2-7; 9 positions agree with TRBD2. There are 15 residues in the CDR3. Germline-derived CDR1 and CDR2 are LNHDA and SQIVND (reference sequence). V was clipped by 6 bases and J by 0 bases; unmatched bases: 6.

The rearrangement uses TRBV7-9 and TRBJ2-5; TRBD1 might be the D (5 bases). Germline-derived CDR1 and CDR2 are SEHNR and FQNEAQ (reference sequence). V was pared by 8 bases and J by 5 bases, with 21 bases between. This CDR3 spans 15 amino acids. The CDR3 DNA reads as TGTGCCAGCGGCCCTACAGGTAGTAATTGGGAGACCCAGTACTTC. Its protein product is CASGPTGSNWETQYF.

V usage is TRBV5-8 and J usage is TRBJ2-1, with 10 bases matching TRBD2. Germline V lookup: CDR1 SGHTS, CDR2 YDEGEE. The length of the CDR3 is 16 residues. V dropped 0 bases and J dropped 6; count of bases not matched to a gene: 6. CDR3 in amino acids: CASSLASWTSGNEQFF. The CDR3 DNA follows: TGTGCCAGCAGCTTGGCCTCTTGGACTAGCGGCAATGAGCAGTTCTTC.

The CDR3 bases are TGTGCCAGCAGCTTAGTTGGAGATAATTCACCCCTCCACTTT. Residues: CASSLVGDNSPLHF. The chain carries TRBV11-2 and TRBJ1-6, with D unresolved. Trimming left V 1 base short and J 5 bases short, with 6 bases between. The germline gives CDR1 SGHAT, CDR2 FQNNGV. CDR3 length equals 14 residues.

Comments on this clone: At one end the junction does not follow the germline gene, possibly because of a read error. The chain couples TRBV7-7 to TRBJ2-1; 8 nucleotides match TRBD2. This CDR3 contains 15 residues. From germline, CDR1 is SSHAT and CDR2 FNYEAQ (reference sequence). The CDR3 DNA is TGTGCTAGCAGTAATAGCGGGATCCTCTACAATGAGCAGTTCTTC. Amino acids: CASSNSGILYNEQFF.

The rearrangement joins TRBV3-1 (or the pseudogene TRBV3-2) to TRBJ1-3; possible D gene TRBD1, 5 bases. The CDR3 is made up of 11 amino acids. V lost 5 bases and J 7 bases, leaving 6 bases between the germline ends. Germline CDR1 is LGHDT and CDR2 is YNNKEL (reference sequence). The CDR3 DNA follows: TGTGCCAGCAGCGGGGGGAACACCATATATTTT. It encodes CASSGGNTIYF.

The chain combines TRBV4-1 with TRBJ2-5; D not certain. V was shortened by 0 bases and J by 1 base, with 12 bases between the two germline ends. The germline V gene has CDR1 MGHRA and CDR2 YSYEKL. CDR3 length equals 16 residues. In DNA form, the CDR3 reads TGCGCCAGCAGCCAAGATAGAGGAAGAATCCAAGAGACCCAGTACTTC. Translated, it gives CASSQDRGRIQETQYF.

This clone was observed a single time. The CDR3 spells CASSTYRDTQYF. Here the CDR3 DNA reads TGTGCCAGTAGTACCTACAGGGATACGCAGTATTTT. The gene calls are TRBV19 and TRBJ2-3, with TRBD1 as a possible D gene (5 bases). This CDR3 has 12 amino acids. Germline V gene lookup returns CDR1 LNHDA and CDR2 SQIVND (reference sequence). V gave up 4 bases and J gave up 6 bases, with 8 bases separating them.

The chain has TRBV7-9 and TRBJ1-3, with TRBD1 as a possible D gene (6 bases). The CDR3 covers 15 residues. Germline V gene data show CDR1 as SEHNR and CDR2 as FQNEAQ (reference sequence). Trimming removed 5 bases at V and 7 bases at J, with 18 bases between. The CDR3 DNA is TGTGCCAGCAGCGCCCGACAGGTTTTAGGGAACACCATATATTTT. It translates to CASSARQVLGNTIYF. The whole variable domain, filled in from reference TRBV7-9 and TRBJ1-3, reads DTGVSQNPRHKITKRGQNVTFRCDPISEHNRLYWYRQTLGQGPEFLTYFQNEAQLEKSRLLSDRFSAERPKGSFSTLEIQRTEQGDSAMYLCASSARQVLGNTIYFGEGSWLTVV.

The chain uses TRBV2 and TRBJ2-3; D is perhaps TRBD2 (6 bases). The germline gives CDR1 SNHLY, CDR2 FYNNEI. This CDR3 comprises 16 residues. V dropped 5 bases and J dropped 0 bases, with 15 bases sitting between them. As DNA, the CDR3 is TGTGCCAGCAGTTATAACCGGGGGTCTAGCACAGATACGCAGTATTTT. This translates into CASSYNRGSSTDTQYF.

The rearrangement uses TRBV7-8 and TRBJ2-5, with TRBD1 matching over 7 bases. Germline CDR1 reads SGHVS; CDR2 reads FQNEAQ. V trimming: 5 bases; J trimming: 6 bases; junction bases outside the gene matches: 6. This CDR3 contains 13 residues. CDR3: CASSLDRDQTQYF. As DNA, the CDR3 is TGTGCCAGCAGCCTCGACAGGGACCAGACCCAGTACTTC.

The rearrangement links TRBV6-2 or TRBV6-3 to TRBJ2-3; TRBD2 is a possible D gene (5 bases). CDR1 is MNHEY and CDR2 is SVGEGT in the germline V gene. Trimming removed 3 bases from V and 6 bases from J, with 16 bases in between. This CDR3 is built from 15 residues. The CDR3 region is CASSYNGEDMDTQYF. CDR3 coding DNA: TGTGCCAGCAGTTATAACGGGGAAGACATGGATACGCAGTATTTT.

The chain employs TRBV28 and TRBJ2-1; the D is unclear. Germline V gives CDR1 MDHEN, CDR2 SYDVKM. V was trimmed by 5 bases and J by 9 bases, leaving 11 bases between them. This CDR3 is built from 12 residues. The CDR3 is CASSPLSGEQFF. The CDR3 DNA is TGTGCCAGCAGTCCCCTCTCGGGTGAGCAGTTCTTC.

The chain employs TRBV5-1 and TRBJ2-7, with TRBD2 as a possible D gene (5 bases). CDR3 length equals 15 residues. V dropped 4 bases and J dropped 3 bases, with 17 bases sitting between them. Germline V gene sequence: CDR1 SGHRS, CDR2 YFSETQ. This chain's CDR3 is CASSLDPGNNYEQYF. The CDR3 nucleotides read TGCGCCAGCAGCCTAGATCCCGGGAACAACTACGAGCAGTACTTC.

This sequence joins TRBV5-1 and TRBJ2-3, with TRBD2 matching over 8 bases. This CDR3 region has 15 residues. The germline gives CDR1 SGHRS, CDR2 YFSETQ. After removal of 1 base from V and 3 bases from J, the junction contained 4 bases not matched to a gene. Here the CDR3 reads CASSLSGLVTDTQYF. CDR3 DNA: TGCGCCAGCAGCTTGTCGGGACTAGTGACAGATACGCAGTATTTT.

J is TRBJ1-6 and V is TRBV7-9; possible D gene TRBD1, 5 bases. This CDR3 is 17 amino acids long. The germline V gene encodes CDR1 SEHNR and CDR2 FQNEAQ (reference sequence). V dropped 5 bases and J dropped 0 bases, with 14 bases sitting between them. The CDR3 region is CASSPRDGSSYNSPLHF. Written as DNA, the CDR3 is TGTGCCAGCAGCCCGCGGGACGGGAGCTCCTATAATTCACCCCTCCACTTT. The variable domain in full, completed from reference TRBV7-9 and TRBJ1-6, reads DTGVSQNPRHKITKRGQNVTFRCDPISEHNRLYWYRQTLGQGPEFLTYFQNEAQLEKSRLLSDRFSAERPKGSFSTLEIQRTEQGDSAMYLCASSPRDGSSYNSPLHFGNGTRLTVT.

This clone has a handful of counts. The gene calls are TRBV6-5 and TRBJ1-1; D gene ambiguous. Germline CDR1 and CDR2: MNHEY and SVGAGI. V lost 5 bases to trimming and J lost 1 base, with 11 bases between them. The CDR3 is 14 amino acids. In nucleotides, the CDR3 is TGTGCCAGCAGTACAGACGTTTGGAACACTGAAGCTTTCTTT. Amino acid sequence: CASSTDVWNTEAFF.

The CDR3 region is CATSDGGSYNEQFF. The CDR3 bases are TGTGCCACCAGTGATGGCGGGTCCTACAATGAGCAGTTCTTC. This chain joins TRBV24-1 and TRBJ2-1; D is perhaps TRBD2 (5 bases). This CDR3 is built from 14 residues. The V end was cut by 3 bases, the J end by 1 base, with 6 bases between. CDR1 and CDR2 from the germline V gene are KGHDR and SFDVKD.

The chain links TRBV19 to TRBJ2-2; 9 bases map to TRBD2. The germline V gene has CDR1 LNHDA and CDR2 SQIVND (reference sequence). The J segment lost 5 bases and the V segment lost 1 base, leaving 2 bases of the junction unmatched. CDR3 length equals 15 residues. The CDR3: CASSIVLAGTGELFF. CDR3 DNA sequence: TGTGCCAGTAGTATAGTCCTAGCGGGGACCGGGGAGCTGTTTTTT.

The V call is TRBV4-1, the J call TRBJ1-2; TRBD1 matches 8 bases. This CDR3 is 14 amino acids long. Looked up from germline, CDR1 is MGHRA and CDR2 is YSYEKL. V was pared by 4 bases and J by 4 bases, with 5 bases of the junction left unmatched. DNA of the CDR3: TGCGCCAGCAGCCGGAAGGACAGGGTCTATGGCTACACCTTC. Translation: CASSRKDRVYGYTF.

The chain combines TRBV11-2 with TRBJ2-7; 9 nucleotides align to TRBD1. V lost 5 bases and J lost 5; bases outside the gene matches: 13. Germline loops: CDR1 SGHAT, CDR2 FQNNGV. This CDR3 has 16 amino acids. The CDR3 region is CASSQQPGQGWHEQYF. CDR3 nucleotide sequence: TGTGCCAGCAGCCAACAACCGGGACAGGGATGGCACGAGCAGTACTTC.

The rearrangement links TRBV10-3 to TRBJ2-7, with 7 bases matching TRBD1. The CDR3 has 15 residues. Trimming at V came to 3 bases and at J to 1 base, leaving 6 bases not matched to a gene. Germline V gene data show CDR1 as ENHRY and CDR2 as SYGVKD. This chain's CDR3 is CAISDSGTASYEQYF. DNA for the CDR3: TGTGCCATCAGTGATTCCGGGACAGCGTCCTACGAGCAGTACTTC.

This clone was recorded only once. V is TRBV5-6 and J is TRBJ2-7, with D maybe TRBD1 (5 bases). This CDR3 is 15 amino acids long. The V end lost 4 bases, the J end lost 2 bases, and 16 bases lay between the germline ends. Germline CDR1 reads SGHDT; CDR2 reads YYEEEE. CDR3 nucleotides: TGTGCCAGCAGCCCTGTTTTAGGGGTCCCCTACGAGCAGTACTTC. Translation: CASSPVLGVPYEQYF.

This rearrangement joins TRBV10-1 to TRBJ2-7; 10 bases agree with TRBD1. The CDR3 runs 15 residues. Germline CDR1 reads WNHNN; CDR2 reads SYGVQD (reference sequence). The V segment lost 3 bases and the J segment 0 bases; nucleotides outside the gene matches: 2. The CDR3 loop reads CASSDGTGDSYEQYF. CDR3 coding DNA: TGCGCCAGCAGTGACGGGACAGGGGACTCCTACGAGCAGTACTTC.

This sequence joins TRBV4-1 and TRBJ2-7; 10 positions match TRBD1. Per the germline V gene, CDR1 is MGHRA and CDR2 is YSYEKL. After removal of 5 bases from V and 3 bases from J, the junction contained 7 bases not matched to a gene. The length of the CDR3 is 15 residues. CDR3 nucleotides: TGCGCCAGCAGCGTCGGGACAGGGGACTTCTACGAGCAGTACTTC. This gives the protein CASSVGTGDFYEQYF.